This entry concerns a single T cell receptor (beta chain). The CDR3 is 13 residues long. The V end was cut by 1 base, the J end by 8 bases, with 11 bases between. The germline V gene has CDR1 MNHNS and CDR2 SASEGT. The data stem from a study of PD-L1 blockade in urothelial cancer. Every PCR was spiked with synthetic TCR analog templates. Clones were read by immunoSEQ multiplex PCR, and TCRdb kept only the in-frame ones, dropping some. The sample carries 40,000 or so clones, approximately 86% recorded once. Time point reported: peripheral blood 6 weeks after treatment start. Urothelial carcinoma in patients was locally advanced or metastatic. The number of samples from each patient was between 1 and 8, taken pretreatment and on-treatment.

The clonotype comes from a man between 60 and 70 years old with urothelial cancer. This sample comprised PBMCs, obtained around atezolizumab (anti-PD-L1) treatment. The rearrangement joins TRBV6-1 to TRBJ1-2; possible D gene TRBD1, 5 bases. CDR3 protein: CASSEVQGRGYTF. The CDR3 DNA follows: TGTGCCAGCAGTGAAGTTCAGGGCCGCGGCTACACCTTC.